What follows describes a single TCR beta chain. This same CDR3 is encoded by further DNA sequences in the sample. Original methodology: Estimated nucleated cell counts came from reference gene primer amplification. The table came from immunoSEQ multiplex PCR; TCRdb's copy has only in-frame clones and leaves some out. For V, J and clone size, that table is used; D and trimming come from the DNA. The table includes roughly 330,000 clones, around 88% detected once. This CDR3 is 14 amino acids long. Trimming took 6 bases from V and 4 from J, leaving 12 bases between them. Germline V gives CDR1 SNHLY, CDR2 FYNNEI. This sample is part of a study of blood T cell repertoires in COVID-19. In the study overall: COVID-19 samples, acute and convalescent, were from the United States, Italy and Spain. Sample material is recorded as cDNA or gDNA derived from T cells, B-cell-depleted T cells, or PBMCs.

Specimen: peripheral blood. This TCR was sampled from a woman aged 45-59 years with acute or convalescent COVID-19. The J gene is TRBJ2-2, the V gene TRBV2; perhaps TRBD2 as D (6 bases). The CDR3 coding sequence is TGTGCCAGCAGGGGGGGAAGTGGCACCGGGGAGCTGTTTTTT. Amino acids: CASRGGSGTGELFF.